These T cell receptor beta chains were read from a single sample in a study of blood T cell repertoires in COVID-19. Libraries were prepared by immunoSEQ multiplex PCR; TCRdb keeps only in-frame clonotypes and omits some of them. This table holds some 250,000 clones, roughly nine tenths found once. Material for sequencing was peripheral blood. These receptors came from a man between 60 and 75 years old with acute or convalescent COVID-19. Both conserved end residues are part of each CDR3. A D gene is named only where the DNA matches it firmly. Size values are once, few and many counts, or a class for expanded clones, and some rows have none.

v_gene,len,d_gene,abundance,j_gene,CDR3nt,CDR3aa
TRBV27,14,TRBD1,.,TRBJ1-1,TGTGCCAGCAGTTCATCCAGGGGGAGCACTGAAGCTTTCTTT,CASSSSRGSTEAFF
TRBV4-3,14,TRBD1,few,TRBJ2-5,TGCGCCAGCAGCCAAGAAGGGACAGGGGAAGCCCAGTACTTC,CASSQEGTGEAQYF
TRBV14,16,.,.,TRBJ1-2,TGTGCCAGCAGCCCCTCCGGGGGGCTAAAGGTATATGGCTACACCTTC,CASSPSGGLKVYGYTF
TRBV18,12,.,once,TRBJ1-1,TGTGCCAGCTCCACTATCAACACTGAAGCTTTCTTT,CASSTINTEAFF
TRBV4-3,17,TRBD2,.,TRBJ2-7,TGCGCCAGCAGCCAAGATCGTGCTAGCGGGAGGGCAAACGAGCAGTACTTC,CASSQDRASGRANEQYF
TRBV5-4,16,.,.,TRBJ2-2,TGTGCCAGCAGCTTGCGTCGGACAACTCACACCGGGGAGCTGTTTTTT,CASSLRRTTHTGELFF
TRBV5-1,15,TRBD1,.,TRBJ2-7,TGCGCCAGCAGCCTGGGGGACAGGGGTTGGCACGAGCAGTACTTC,CASSLGDRGWHEQYF
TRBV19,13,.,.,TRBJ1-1,TGTGCCAGTAGTAACAGGGTGAACACTGAAGCTTTCTTT,CASSNRVNTEAFF
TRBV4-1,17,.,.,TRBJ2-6,TGCGCCAGCAGCCAAGTAGGGGGATTCTCTGGGGCCAACGTCCTGACTTTC,CASSQVGGFSGANVLTF
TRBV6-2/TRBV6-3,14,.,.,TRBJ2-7,TGTGCCAGCAGTTCCCCTGTGGAGCTCTACGAGCAGTACTTC,CASSSPVELYEQYF
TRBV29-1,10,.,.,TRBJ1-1,TGCAGCGGACTTATTACTGAAGCTTTCTTT,CSGLITEAFF
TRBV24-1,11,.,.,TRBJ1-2,TGTGCCATCGCGGGGGTAGGGGGCTACACCTTC,CAIAGVGGYTF
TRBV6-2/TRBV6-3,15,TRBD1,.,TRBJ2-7,TGTGCCAGCAGTTACCTGAGGGACAGGGGGTACGAGCAGTACTTC,CASSYLRDRGYEQYF
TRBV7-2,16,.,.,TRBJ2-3,TGTGCCAGCGTACCGCAGGGGACCCTAAGCACAGATACGCAGTATTTT,CASVPQGTLSTDTQYF
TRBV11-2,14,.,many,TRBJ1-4,TGTGCCAGCAGCCCACCGGCAACTAATGAAAAACTGTTTTTT,CASSPPATNEKLFF
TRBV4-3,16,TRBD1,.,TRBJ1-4,TGCGCCAGCAGCCAAGATCTACAGGGGGCAAGCGAAAAACTGTTTTTT,CASSQDLQGASEKLFF
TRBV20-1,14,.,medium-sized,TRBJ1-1,TGCAGTGCTAGTAAGGGGATTGGGGACACTGAAGCTTTCTTT,CSASKGIGDTEAFF
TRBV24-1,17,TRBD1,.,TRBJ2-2,TGTGCCACCAGTGACCCCCGGACAGGGACGAACACCGGGGAGCTGTTTTTT,CATSDPRTGTNTGELFF
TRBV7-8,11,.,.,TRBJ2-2,TGTGCCAGCCGTAGTGCCGGGGAGCTGTTTTTT,CASRSAGELFF
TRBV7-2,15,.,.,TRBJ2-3,TGTGCCAGCAGCGCAGGTAATAGCGGCACAGATACGCAGTATTTT,CASSAGNSGTDTQYF
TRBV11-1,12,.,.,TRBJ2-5,TGTGCCAGCAGCTCCGGTGTAGTAACCCAGTACTTC,CASSSGVVTQYF
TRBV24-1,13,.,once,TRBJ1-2,TGTGCCACCATGGGGCAGGGGAACTATGGCTACACCTTC,CATMGQGNYGYTF
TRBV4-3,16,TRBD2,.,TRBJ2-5,TGCGCCAGCAGCCAAGATCTAACTAGCGGGAGGGAGACCCAGTACTTC,CASSQDLTSGRETQYF
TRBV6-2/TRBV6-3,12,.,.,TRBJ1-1,TGTGCCAGCAGTGAGCCGAACACTGAAGCTTTCTTT,CASSEPNTEAFF
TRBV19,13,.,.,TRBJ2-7,TGTGCCAGCGCAGACACGAGCTCCTACGAGCAGTACTTC,CASADTSSYEQYF
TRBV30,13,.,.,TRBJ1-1,TGTGCCTGGTTGAGGCCGTGGAGCACTGAAGCTTTCTTT,CAWLRPWSTEAFF
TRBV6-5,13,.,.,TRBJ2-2,TGTGCCAGCTCGGGGGAGAACACCGGGGAGCTGTTTTTT,CASSGENTGELFF
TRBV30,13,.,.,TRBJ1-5,TGTGCCTGGAGTCAACGGAGCAATCAGCCCCAGCATTTT,CAWSQRSNQPQHF
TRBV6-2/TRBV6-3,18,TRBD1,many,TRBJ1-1,TGTGCCAGCAGTCGTGCCGGGACAGGGATCGGGATGAACACTGAAGCTTTCTTT,CASSRAGTGIGMNTEAFF
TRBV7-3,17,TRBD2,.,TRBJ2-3,TGTGCCAGCAGCTTAAACAGAGGGACTAGCGGCACAGATACGCAGTATTTT,CASSLNRGTSGTDTQYF
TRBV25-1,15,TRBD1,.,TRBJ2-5,TGTGCCAGCAGTGACGCCGGGACAGGTCGGGAGACCCAGTACTTC,CASSDAGTGRETQYF
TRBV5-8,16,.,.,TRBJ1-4,TGTGCCAGCAGCTTGGGATTCGGGGGGGCTGGGGAAAAACTGTTTTTT,CASSLGFGGAGEKLFF
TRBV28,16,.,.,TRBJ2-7,TGTGCCAGCAGTGCCTTTGACAGGTCCCCATCCTACGAGCAGTACTTC,CASSAFDRSPSYEQYF
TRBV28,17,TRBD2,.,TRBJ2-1,TGTGCCAGCAGTTTATGGGCGACTAGCGGCTCCTACAATGAGCAGTTCTTC,CASSLWATSGSYNEQFF
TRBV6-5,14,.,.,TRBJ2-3,TGTGCCAGCAGTTTCCAGGCCGACACAGATACGCAGTATTTT,CASSFQADTDTQYF
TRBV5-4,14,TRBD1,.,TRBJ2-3,TGTGCCAGCAGCCACCGGGACAGGGTGGATACGCAGTATTTT,CASSHRDRVDTQYF
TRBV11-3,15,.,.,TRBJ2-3,TGTGCCAGCAGCCCGACAGAAATTAGCACAGATACGCAGTATTTT,CASSPTEISTDTQYF
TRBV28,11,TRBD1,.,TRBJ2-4,TGTGCCAGTGGACAGGGGAACATTCAGTACTTC,CASGQGNIQYF
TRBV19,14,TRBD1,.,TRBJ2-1,TGTGCCAGTAGCTCCGGACAGGACCTCAGGGAGCAGTTCTTC,CASSSGQDLREQFF
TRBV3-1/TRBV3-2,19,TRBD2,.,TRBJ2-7,TGTGCCAGCAGCCAAGAATCTGTGGCAGGGGGGGGACTAGCCTCCGAGCAGTACTTC,CASSQESVAGGGLASEQYF
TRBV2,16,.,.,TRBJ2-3,TGTGCCAGCAGTGAAAGGCCCTATCTGAGAGGAGATACGCAGTATTTT,CASSERPYLRGDTQYF
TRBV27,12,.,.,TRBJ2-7,TGTGCCAGCAGGGGGCCAACCTACGAGCAGTACTTC,CASRGPTYEQYF
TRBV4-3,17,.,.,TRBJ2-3,TGCGCCAGCAGCCACCGGAGGGGAGATCCTAGCACAGATACGCAGTATTTT,CASSHRRGDPSTDTQYF
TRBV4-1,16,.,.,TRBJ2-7,TGCGCCAGCAGCCAAGATCTAACAGGTATGTTCGACGAGCAGTACTTC,CASSQDLTGMFDEQYF
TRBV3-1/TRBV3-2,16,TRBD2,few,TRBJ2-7,TGTGCCAGCAGCCAACGGGGACTAGCGCGAGACTCCGAGCAGTACTTC,CASSQRGLARDSEQYF
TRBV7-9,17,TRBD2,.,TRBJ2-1,TGTGCCAGCAGCTTCTTACCTAGCGGGAGTTCCTACAATGAGCAGTTCTTC,CASSFLPSGSSYNEQFF
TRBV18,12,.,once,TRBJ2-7,TGTGCCAGCTCACCCGCGTCCTACGAGCAGTACTTC,CASSPASYEQYF
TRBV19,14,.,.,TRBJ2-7,TGTGCCAGTAGCAGGGAAACCGGACGCTACGAGCAGTACTTC,CASSRETGRYEQYF
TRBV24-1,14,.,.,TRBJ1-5,TGTGCCACCAGTGGCAGCGATAGCAATCAGCCCCAGCATTTT,CATSGSDSNQPQHF
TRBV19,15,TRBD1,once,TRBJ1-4,TGTGCCAGTAGTATGAGGACAGGATCCAATGAAAAACTGTTTTTT,CASSMRTGSNEKLFF
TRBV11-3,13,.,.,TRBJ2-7,TGTGCCAGCAGGCCGGGGGATCTACTGGAGCAGTACTTC,CASRPGDLLEQYF
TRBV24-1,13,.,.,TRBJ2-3,TGTGCCACCAGTGGCCCGCCCCGGGATACGCAGTATTTT,CATSGPPRDTQYF
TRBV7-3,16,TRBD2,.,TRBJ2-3,TGTGCCAGCAGCCCCTACCCCAGCGGGAGGGCCGATACGCAGTATTTT,CASSPYPSGRADTQYF
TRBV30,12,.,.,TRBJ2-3,TGTGCCTGGAGTTCGGGCACAGATACGCAGTATTTT,CAWSSGTDTQYF
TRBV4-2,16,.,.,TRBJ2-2,TGTGCCAGCAGCCAAGATGGGAGGAGTAACACCGGGGAGCTGTTTTTT,CASSQDGRSNTGELFF
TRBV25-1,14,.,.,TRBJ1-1,TGTGCCAGCAGTTTAGGACAGCGGAACACTGAAGCTTTCTTT,CASSLGQRNTEAFF
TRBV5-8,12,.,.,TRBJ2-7,TGTGCCAGCAGCCTCCTCCACAGGGAGCAGTACTTC,CASSLLHREQYF
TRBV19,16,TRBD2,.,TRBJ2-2,TGTGCCAGTAGTATCACGGGAGGAACGAACACCGGGGAGCTGTTTTTT,CASSITGGTNTGELFF
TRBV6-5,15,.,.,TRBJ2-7,TGTGCCAGCAGTTACTCGACTAGATACACCTACGAGCAGTACTTC,CASSYSTRYTYEQYF